The present TCR beta chain was sequenced within a study of blood T cell repertoires in COVID-19 (dated by TCRdb to the early 2020s). Regarding the study in general: Samples covering the acute and convalescent phases of COVID-19 were provided by collaborators in the United States, Italy and Spain. The material from the prospective study consisted of cDNA or gDNA derived from T cells, B-cell-depleted T cells, or PBMCs. The dataset comprised deeply sampled blood TCRbeta repertoires from subjects exposed to, actively infected with, or recovered from COVID-19. The repertoires were made available in a free public database intended to serve as a resource for research on the immune response to SARS-CoV-2. Samples were obtained from the ongoing ImmuneRACE study (first 160 participants) and from over a thousand subjects provided by 6 global collaborators. The sample metadata nearly always contained a de-identified subject ID, COVID-19 status, age in years and sex. HLA class I and class II types, where available, came from metadata supplied by the sample provider rather than from assay-based typing.

Per the germline V gene, SGHDN is the CDR1 and FVKESK is the CDR2. Including cysteine and phenylalanine, the CDR3 has 13 amino acids. Of all the DNA, just the CDR3 is kept, 39 bases in frame from base 1. V is clipped by 4 bases and J by 4 bases, and the sequence between their germline boundaries is 10 bases long. What the authors observed across the whole study: The amount of clinical and demographic metadata varied by source and participant and was provided uncurated.

Participants in the prospective study were aged about 18 to 95 years, lived in more than 20 United States geographic areas, and enrolled through a virtual design. Cohort assignment in the prospective study relied on participant-reported clinical history from a screening survey and a study questionnaire. Each participant in the prospective study had whole blood, serum and a nasopharyngeal or oropharyngeal swab collected by mobile phlebotomists. Participants in the prospective study had the option to provide additional blood draws and questionnaires over an approximately 2-month period. Prospective study blood samples were shipped either frozen or at room temperature before DNA extraction. As to this clone: The specificity of this receptor is unknown. Base-call qualities are not available, and no considerably larger clone is one nucleotide away.

TCRbeta CDR3 regions were amplified from genomic DNA using the immunoSEQ Assay, a bias-controlled multiplex PCR. The original pipeline was this. Within the assay, amplification of reference gene primers was used to estimate how many nucleated cells each sample contained. To quantify the absolute abundance of each unique TCRbeta CDR3 rearrangement, sequence reads were collapsed and filtered. For each sample, productive Simpson clonality was calculated as the square root of Simpson's diversity index over productive rearrangements. TCRdb holds this immuneACCESS table with in-frame rearrangements only. Some clones are missing; in checked studies, unresolved V genes explain under half, and the rest has no known cause. D and trimming were read from the DNA, whereas the V and J calls and clone size are those reported in that table. Present in this sample are 200,000 to 300,000 clones, about nine tenths of which were seen just once. Together, the top ten hold about 1.2% of the sample.

Material for sequencing was PBMCs or T cells enriched from blood (not recorded which). This TCR was sampled from a woman aged 35 to 49 with acute COVID-19. This chain is built from TRBV14 and TRBJ1-1, with the D segment identity uncertain. The CDR3 amino acid sequence is: CASSLGFFTEAFF. Here is the DNA: TGTGCCAGCAGCCTGGGCTTTTTCACTGAAGCTTTCTTT.